Shown below are 20 T cell receptor beta chains from a single sample sequenced in a study of T-cell memory formation after mild COVID-19. TCRdb processed the 5' RACE reads anew with MiXCR; each CDR3 protein has one entry. Here the sample spans approximately 260,000 distinct CDR3 sequences, over 15% being singletons. Sequencing was carried out using PBMCs or a T cell subset sorted from them (not recorded which). The receptors shown here come from a man aged 18 to 30 who had mild COVID-19 (a few samples of this study predate the infection). Cell type and time point are not known.

V and J are TRBV28 and TRBJ1-1; no firm D call. V was shortened by 4 bases and J by 8 bases, with 11 bases between the two germline ends. CDR3 length: 12 residues. CDR1 and CDR2 (germline): MDHEN, SYDVKM. The CDR3 loop is CASSSRRPEAFF. The DNA of the CDR3 is TGTGCCAGCAGTTCCAGGCGCCCCGAAGCTTTCTTT.

This chain uses TRBV28 with TRBJ1-5; a possible D gene is TRBD1 (6 bases). There are 17 residues in the CDR3. Between the trimmed V and J ends, which lost 3 bases and 2 bases, there was a span of 17 bases. The germline CDR1 and CDR2 sequences are MDHEN and SYDVKM. CDR3 amino acids: CASSFGQGIKRNQPQHF. For the CDR3, the DNA is TGTGCCAGCAGTTTTGGGCAGGGGATCAAACGCAATCAGCCCCAGCATTTT.

J is TRBJ2-1 and V is TRBV6-2 or TRBV6-3; D may correspond to TRBD1 or TRBD2 (5 bases each). This CDR3 has 15 amino acids. CDR1 and CDR2 from the germline V gene are MNHEY and SVGEGT. Trimming took 6 bases from V and 8 from J, leaving 20 bases between them. The CDR3 reads CASRLRPGPSHEQFF. As DNA, the CDR3 is TGTGCCAGCAGATTAAGACCGGGACCTTCCCATGAGCAGTTCTTC.

This clonotype came up a few times. The chain's CDR3 is CASSHLQLSSYNEQFF. The CDR3 bases are TGTGCCAGCAGCCACCTCCAGCTTAGCTCCTACAATGAGCAGTTCTTC. The V call is TRBV3-2, the J call TRBJ2-1; TRBD2 was called by the table and not checked on the DNA. TRBV3-2 is annotated as a pseudogene. The CDR3 is 16 amino acids.

This clonotype was counted ten times or more. V usage is TRBV5-1 and J usage is TRBJ1-2; perhaps TRBD1 as D (6 bases). The V and J ends lost 4 bases and 2 bases respectively, with 15 bases between them. CDR1 is SGHRS and CDR2 is YFSETQ in the germline V gene. This CDR3 spans 15 amino acids. CDR3 residues: CASSPDGQWNYGYTF. The CDR3 DNA reads TGCGCCAGCAGCCCGGACGGACAGTGGAACTATGGCTACACCTTC.

The rearrangement links TRBV4-1 to TRBJ1-6; D is unclear. Germline V gene lookup returns CDR1 MGHRA and CDR2 YSYEKL. This CDR3 has 15 residues. The ends were cut back, 4 bases at V and 6 bases at J, with 13 bases in the middle. The CDR3 spells CASSRGPSLNSPLHF. CDR3 sequence (DNA): TGCGCCAGCAGCCGAGGACCCTCTCTTAATTCACCCCTCCACTTT.

This clonotype turned up a few times. The rearrangement links TRBV4-3 to TRBJ1-1; 9 nucleotides match TRBD1. Trimming took 4 bases from V and 8 from J; bases not matched to a gene: 2. Germline values: CDR1 LGHNA, CDR2 YSLEER. The CDR3 runs to 12 residues. CDR3 region: CASSPTGGEAFF. DNA for the CDR3: TGCGCCAGCAGCCCGACAGGGGGGGAAGCTTTCTTT.

V usage is TRBV10-3 and J usage is TRBJ1-5; D remains ambiguous. The V end lost 0 bases, the J end lost 4 bases, and 4 bases lay between the germline ends. Germline-derived CDR1 and CDR2 are ENHRY and SYGVKD. The CDR3 is made up of 13 amino acids. The CDR3, as DNA: TGTGCCATCAGTGAGTCAAGGAATCAGCCCCAGCATTTT. Encoded protein: CAISESRNQPQHF.

The chain links TRBV5-1 to TRBJ1-2; D perhaps matches TRBD1 (6 bases). V lost 4 bases, J lost 5 bases, and 15 bases lay in between. This CDR3 contains 14 residues. Looked up from germline, CDR1 is SGHRS and CDR2 is YFSETQ. The CDR3 nucleotides read TGCGCCAGCAGCCCAGGGGAGGCCGGATATGGCTACACCTTC. Amino acid sequence: CASSPGEAGYGYTF.

This clonotype was detected a few times. The rearrangement joins TRBV7-9 to TRBJ1-1; 10 bases are a match to TRBD1. CDR3 length: 17 residues. The V gene's germline CDR1 is SEHNR and CDR2 FQNEAQ (reference sequence). V was clipped by 4 bases and J by 1 base; unmatched bases: 9. The chain's CDR3 is CASSSWGQGSTNTEAFF. The CDR3 bases are TGTGCCAGCAGCTCCTGGGGACAGGGGTCGACGAACACTGAAGCTTTCTTT.

This clonotype is medium-sized (0.01 to 0.1%) by share. The rearrangement joins TRBV4-1 to TRBJ2-7; tentative D call: TRBD1 (7 bases). V dropped 4 bases and J dropped 0 bases, with 13 bases sitting between them. Germline lookup yields CDR1 MGHRA and CDR2 YSYEKL. The CDR3 has 15 residues. CDR3 sequence (DNA): TGCGCCAGCAGCCTCAGGGGGGAAAGCTCCTACGAGCAGTACTTC. As protein: CASSLRGESSYEQYF.

This clonotype was counted between two and nine times. This chain connects TRBV12-3 or TRBV12-4 to TRBJ2-5; the match to TRBD2 covers 10 bases. The CDR3 has 15 amino acids. The trim removed 5 bases at V and 5 bases at J, leaving 8 bases unmatched. The CDR3 DNA sequence: TGTGCCAGCAGTCCCACCCGAGCGGGGGGGGAGACCCAGTACTTC. This gives the protein CASSPTRAGGETQYF.

This clonotype was seen at least ten times. The genes are TRBV7-2 and TRBJ2-1; weak D call: TRBD1 (6 bases). V lost 5 bases to trimming and J lost 0 bases, with 23 bases between them. The V gene's germline CDR1 is SGHTA and CDR2 FQGNSA. The CDR3 consists of 19 residues. Here the CDR3 reads CASSPQGLLTVSSYNEQFF. DNA for the CDR3: TGTGCCAGCAGCCCTCAGGGGCTCCTAACGGTTAGCTCCTACAATGAGCAGTTCTTC.

This chain links TRBV27 with TRBJ2-1; D is unresolved. This CDR3 comprises 14 residues. V lost 2 bases and J lost 4, with 9 bases in between. CDR1 and CDR2 (germline): MNHEY, SMNVEV (reference sequence). CDR3 coding DNA: TGTGCCAGCAGTTTAGGGCGGACGTACAATGAGCAGTTCTTC. Residues: CASSLGRTYNEQFF.

This chain links TRBV10-3 with TRBJ2-1, with TRBD1 identical over 8 bases. Per the germline V gene, CDR1 is ENHRY and CDR2 is SYGVKD. The CDR3 has 11 amino acids. The J segment lost 9 bases and the V segment lost 7 bases, leaving 2 bases of the junction unmatched. The CDR3 loop is CAITGGFEQFF. The DNA for the CDR3 is TGTGCCATCACAGGGGGCTTTGAGCAGTTCTTC.

This clonotype came up a few times. The chain combines TRBV28 with TRBJ2-2; the match to TRBD1 covers 9 bases. Germline CDR1 is MDHEN and CDR2 is SYDVKM. This CDR3 is 17 amino acids long. Trimming took 4 bases from V and 6 from J; bases not matched to a gene: 12. The CDR3 DNA follows: TGTGCCAGCAGTTATGGGCCCACAGGGGGCGCCCCCGGGGAGCTGTTTTTT. Its protein is CASSYGPTGGAPGELFF.

This clonotype was seen only a few times. The CDR3 loop is CASRQGNEQFF. CDR3 nucleotides: TGTGCCAGCAGACAGGGCAATGAGCAGTTCTTC. The chain has TRBV6-5 and TRBJ2-1, with D possibly being TRBD1 (6 bases). This CDR3 has 11 amino acids. Trimming pared 6 bases from V and 6 bases from J, leaving 6 bases between. CDR1 and CDR2 (germline): MNHEY, SVGAGI.

The CDR3 nucleotides read TGTGCCAGCAGCTTAGCGCTAAGAGTGCTGGACACTGAAGCTTTCTTT. It specifies CASSLALRVLDTEAFF. The chain couples TRBV7-2 to TRBJ1-1; D is uncertain. The V gene's germline CDR1 is SGHTA and CDR2 FQGNSA. This CDR3 has 16 residues. V gave up 0 bases and J gave up 3 bases, with 14 bases separating them.

The chain carries TRBV4-3 and TRBJ2-4, with 7 bases lining up with TRBD1. With V trimmed by 0 bases and J by 8 bases, 7 bases remained unmatched. The germline V gene has CDR1 LGHNA and CDR2 YSLEER. The CDR3 consists of 15 residues. The CDR3 bases are TGCGCCAGCAGCCAAGATTTCACAGGGGCCTACATTCAGTACTTC. Its translation is CASSQDFTGAYIQYF.

This clonotype was seen repeatedly, ten times or more. V usage is TRBV6-2 or TRBV6-3 and J usage is TRBJ1-5; D is ambiguous. Trimming removed 0 bases at V and 7 bases at J, with 7 bases between. CDR1 MNHEY and CDR2 SVGEGT come from the germline V gene. The CDR3 is made up of 13 amino acids. The CDR3 loop is CASSYSTYQPQHF. CDR3 sequence (DNA): TGTGCCAGCAGTTACTCGACTTACCAGCCCCAGCATTTT.